The 2 T cell receptor beta chains below come from one sample, sequenced in a study of blood T cell repertoires in COVID-19. The repertoire was sequenced with immunoSEQ multiplex PCR; TCRdb's copy has only in-frame clones and lacks some. The sample comprises about 480,000 clones, roughly 90% of which are singletons, and 1.5% to 2% rests with the top ten. The specimen was PBMCs or T cells enriched from blood (not recorded which). Receptors were obtained from a woman aged 40 to 50 who had recovered from COVID-19.

The chain has TRBV29-1 and TRBJ2-5; TRBD2 matches 10 bases. The CDR3 extends over 12 amino acids. CDR1 and CDR2 from the germline V gene are SQVTM and ANQGSEA. V gave up 8 bases and J gave up 13 bases; unmatched junction bases: 13. This CDR3 reads CSTGALKREGYF. In DNA form, the CDR3 reads TGCAGCACCGGGGCGCTGAAGCGGGAGGGGTACTTC. Together with reference TRBV29-1 and TRBJ2-5, the CDR3 gives the full variable domain: SAVISQKPSRDICQRGTSLTIQCQVDSQVTMMFWYRQQPGQSLTLIATANQGSEATYESGFVIDKFPISRPNLTFSTLTVSNMSPEDSSIYLCSTGALKREGYFGPGTRLLVL.

This sequence joins TRBV5-1 and TRBJ2-7, with 12 bases matching TRBD2. The V and J ends lost 0 bases and 8 bases, in that order; junction bases with no gene match: 12. In germline, CDR1 is SGHRS, CDR2 YFSETQ. The CDR3 runs 17 residues. Here the CDR3 DNA reads TGCGCCAGCAGCTTGGCGACTAGCGGGAGAAGTACGTACAAGCAGTACTTC. The encoded protein is CASSLATSGRSTYKQYF.